The sample holds many counts of the clone carrying this T cell receptor (beta chain). Its antigen is not known. The authors amplified TCR beta CDR3 regions, and they did so from RNA transcripts for repertoire sequencing. HTBI primers served in a first-round RT-PCR, which a second-round multiplex PCR followed. TCRdb passed the multiplex PCR reads through MiXCR, listing each CDR3 protein once. The table includes about 740,000 distinct CDR3 sequences, approximately 40% detected once. Other autoimmune diseases, uncontrolled infections, pregnancy or lactation excluded patients from enrollment. Clinicians diagnosed using symptoms, serum thyroxine, TRAb, thyroid ultrasound and orbital computed tomography. The record originates from a study of Graves' ophthalmopathy and Graves' hyperthyroidism. The wider study: Peripheral blood samples were taken at initial diagnosis, before any treatment.

Study findings and constraints: Among expanded thyroid clonotypes above 0.001 frequency, most also occurred in blood.

Germline CDR1 is SQVTM and CDR2 is ANQGSEA. The CDR3 runs 13 residues. With 7 bases removed from V and 2 bases from J, the gap between germline ends came to 15 bases. This chain connects TRBV29-1 to TRBJ2-7; a possible D gene is TRBD1 (6 bases). The sequencing sample was made of peripheral blood. This receptor was identified in an adult man with Graves' ophthalmopathy. The CDR3 bases are TGCAGCGCACCGGGACACCAGACCTACGAGCAGTACTTC. It encodes CSAPGHQTYEQYF.